The 15 T cell receptor beta chains listed next were all sequenced from one sample in a study of metastatic and nonmetastatic thyroid tumors. TCRdb reprocessed the PCR reads using MiXCR. The sample lists about 32,000 clones; 15% to 20% were seen once. Ahead of thyroid surgery, no patient had received treatment of any kind. The sample was blood. Receptor source: a female donor with papillary thyroid cancer or a benign thyroid nodule (not recorded which). Some clones in this sample may be carry-over from other donors' samples.

The sample holds many counts of this clone. The chain recombines TRBV2 with TRBJ1-5, with D tentatively TRBD1 (6 bases). Trimming stripped 3 bases from V and 5 bases from J, with 11 bases between. Germline CDR1 is SNHLY and CDR2 is FYNNEI. The CDR3 spans 14 residues. CDR3 in amino acids: CASSENRVYQPQHF. CDR3 sequence (DNA): TGTGCCAGCAGTGAGAACAGGGTTTATCAGCCCCAGCATTTT.

This clone was observed at least ten times. This chain links TRBV6-1 with TRBJ2-2, with D perhaps given as TRBD1 or TRBD2 (6 bases each). V shed 7 bases and J shed 4 bases, with 16 bases lying between them. Germline CDR1 and CDR2: MNHNS and SASEGT. The CDR3 contains 15 residues. The DNA of the CDR3 is TGTGCCAGCACCCCAAGGGGGGCAACCACCGGGGAGCTGTTTTTT. This translates into CASTPRGATTGELFF.

This clone was counted at least ten times. The chain has TRBV3-1 and TRBJ2-3, with D unclear. V was trimmed by 1 base and J by 0 bases, leaving 8 bases between them. The germline V gene has CDR1 LGHDT and CDR2 YNNKEL (reference sequence). This CDR3 has 15 amino acids. CDR3 protein: CASSQVTASTDTQYF. The CDR3, as DNA: TGTGCCAGCAGCCAAGTTACAGCTAGCACAGATACGCAGTATTTT.

The chain has TRBV28 and TRBJ1-5; no definite D call. The CDR3 is 12 amino acids. Germline V gives CDR1 MDHEN, CDR2 SYDVKM. Trimming took 1 base from V and 7 from J, leaving 5 bases between them. The CDR3 DNA sequence: TGTGCCAGCAGTTTATCGGGACAGCCCCAGCATTTT. Its translation is CASSLSGQPQHF.

At least ten counts were recorded for this clone. The chain recombines TRBV30 with TRBJ2-4; 10 bases are a match to TRBD2. CDR3 length equals 12 residues. The ends lost 0 bases at V and 13 bases at J; junction bases unmatched: 3. The germline V gene encodes CDR1 GTSNPN and CDR2 SVGIG (reference sequence). CDR3 DNA: TGTGCCTGGAGTGTCAAGCGGGAGGGCCAGTACTTC. It encodes CAWSVKREGQYF.

This clone has ten or more counts. This rearrangement joins TRBV7-9 to TRBJ1-3; tentatively, D is TRBD1 (5 bases). Germline CDR1 reads SEHNR; CDR2 reads FQNEAQ (reference sequence). V was shortened by 4 bases and J by 4 bases, with 17 bases between the two germline ends. This CDR3 has 16 residues. Here the CDR3 DNA reads TGTGCCAGCAGCTCTGGGACGTCCGGAACAGGAAACACCATATATTTT. It yields the protein CASSSGTSGTGNTIYF.

Many counts were recorded for this clone. One junction end does not reproduce the germline sequence, and a read error may be involved. Other DNA sequences of this sample code for an identical CDR3. The chain couples TRBV20-1 to TRBJ1-1; perhaps TRBD1 as D (6 bases). Germline V CDR1 and CDR2: DFQATT, SNEGSKA (reference sequence). The CDR3 length is 12 residues. The CDR3 sequence is CSGRGGDTEAFF. CDR3 bases: TGCAGTGGTAGAGGGGGAGACACCGAAGCTTTCTTT.

This rearrangement joins TRBV2 to TRBJ1-1; D remains ambiguous. Germline V gene lookup returns CDR1 SNHLY and CDR2 FYNNEI. This CDR3 contains 12 residues. Between the trimmed V and J ends, which lost 11 bases and 4 bases, there was a span of 14 bases. CDR3 residues: CAHSRLSTEAFF. CDR3 coding DNA: TGTGCCCACAGCAGACTGAGCACTGAAGCTTTCTTT.

This clone qualifies as medium-sized. This chain links TRBV20-1 with TRBJ2-3, with TRBD2 identical over 8 bases. The CDR3 has 14 amino acids. Germline values: CDR1 DFQATT, CDR2 SNEGSKA (reference sequence). J gave up 6 bases and V 8 bases, and 13 bases lay outside the gene matches. In DNA, the CDR3 is TGCAGTCTGGTTGTTTCAGCGGGGGTTGATACGCAGTATTTT. Its protein product is CSLVVSAGVDTQYF.

The chain uses TRBV12-3 or TRBV12-4 and TRBJ2-5; the D gene is possibly TRBD2 (6 bases). Trimming pared 0 bases from V and 7 bases from J, leaving 15 bases between. This CDR3 is 15 amino acids long. The CDR3 protein is CASSLADYLSGTQYF. The CDR3 region has the DNA TGTGCCAGCAGTTTAGCGGACTACTTGTCGGGGACCCAGTACTTC.

J is TRBJ2-3 and V is TRBV5-4; possibly TRBD2 for D (5 bases). Germline CDR1 and CDR2: SGHNT and YYREEE (reference sequence). Trimming pared 0 bases from V and 4 bases from J, leaving 15 bases between. The length of the CDR3 is 16 residues. CDR3: CASSLGTASGADTQYF. As DNA, the CDR3 is TGTGCCAGCAGCTTGGGGACTGCCTCGGGCGCAGATACGCAGTATTTT.

By share, this clone ranks as medium-sized. V gene TRBV5-8 combines with J gene TRBJ1-2; D gene ambiguous. The CDR3 runs to 15 residues. Trimming took 0 bases from V and 2 from J, leaving 11 bases between them. CDR1 and CDR2 (germline): SGHTS, YDEGEE. CDR3 sequence: CASSLGAGPNYGYTF. In DNA form, the CDR3 reads TGTGCCAGCAGCTTGGGAGCAGGCCCCAACTATGGCTACACCTTC.

The sample holds many counts of this clone. This chain uses TRBV3-1 with TRBJ2-7, with D possibly called TRBD1 or TRBD2 (6 bases each). Trimming took 4 bases from V and 6 from J, leaving 13 bases between them. The CDR3 covers 13 residues. CDR1 and CDR2 from the germline V gene are LGHDT and YNNKEL (reference sequence). The CDR3 DNA is TGTGCCAGCAGCCGGGCTGAGGGGGGCGAGCAGTACTTC. Translated, it gives CASSRAEGGEQYF.

This clone was seen only a few times. A junction boundary mismatches the germline segment, possibly from a read error. The J gene is TRBJ2-1, the V gene TRBV12-3 or TRBV12-4; no definite D call. The CDR3 is 12 residues long. The CDR3 is CVSSDTADEQFF. The CDR3 region has the DNA TGTGTCAGCAGCGACACGGCCGATGAGCAGTTCTTC.

This clone showed up many times. J is TRBJ2-5 and V is TRBV5-4, with 9 nucleotides matching TRBD2. The V and J ends lost 3 bases and 1 base, in that order; junction bases with no gene match: 7. Germline V lookup: CDR1 SGHNT, CDR2 YYREEE (reference sequence). There are 16 residues in the CDR3. DNA for the CDR3: TGTGCCAGCAGCTCGGGGGCTAGCGGGACCCAAGAGACCCAGTACTTC. It is translated as CASSSGASGTQETQYF.